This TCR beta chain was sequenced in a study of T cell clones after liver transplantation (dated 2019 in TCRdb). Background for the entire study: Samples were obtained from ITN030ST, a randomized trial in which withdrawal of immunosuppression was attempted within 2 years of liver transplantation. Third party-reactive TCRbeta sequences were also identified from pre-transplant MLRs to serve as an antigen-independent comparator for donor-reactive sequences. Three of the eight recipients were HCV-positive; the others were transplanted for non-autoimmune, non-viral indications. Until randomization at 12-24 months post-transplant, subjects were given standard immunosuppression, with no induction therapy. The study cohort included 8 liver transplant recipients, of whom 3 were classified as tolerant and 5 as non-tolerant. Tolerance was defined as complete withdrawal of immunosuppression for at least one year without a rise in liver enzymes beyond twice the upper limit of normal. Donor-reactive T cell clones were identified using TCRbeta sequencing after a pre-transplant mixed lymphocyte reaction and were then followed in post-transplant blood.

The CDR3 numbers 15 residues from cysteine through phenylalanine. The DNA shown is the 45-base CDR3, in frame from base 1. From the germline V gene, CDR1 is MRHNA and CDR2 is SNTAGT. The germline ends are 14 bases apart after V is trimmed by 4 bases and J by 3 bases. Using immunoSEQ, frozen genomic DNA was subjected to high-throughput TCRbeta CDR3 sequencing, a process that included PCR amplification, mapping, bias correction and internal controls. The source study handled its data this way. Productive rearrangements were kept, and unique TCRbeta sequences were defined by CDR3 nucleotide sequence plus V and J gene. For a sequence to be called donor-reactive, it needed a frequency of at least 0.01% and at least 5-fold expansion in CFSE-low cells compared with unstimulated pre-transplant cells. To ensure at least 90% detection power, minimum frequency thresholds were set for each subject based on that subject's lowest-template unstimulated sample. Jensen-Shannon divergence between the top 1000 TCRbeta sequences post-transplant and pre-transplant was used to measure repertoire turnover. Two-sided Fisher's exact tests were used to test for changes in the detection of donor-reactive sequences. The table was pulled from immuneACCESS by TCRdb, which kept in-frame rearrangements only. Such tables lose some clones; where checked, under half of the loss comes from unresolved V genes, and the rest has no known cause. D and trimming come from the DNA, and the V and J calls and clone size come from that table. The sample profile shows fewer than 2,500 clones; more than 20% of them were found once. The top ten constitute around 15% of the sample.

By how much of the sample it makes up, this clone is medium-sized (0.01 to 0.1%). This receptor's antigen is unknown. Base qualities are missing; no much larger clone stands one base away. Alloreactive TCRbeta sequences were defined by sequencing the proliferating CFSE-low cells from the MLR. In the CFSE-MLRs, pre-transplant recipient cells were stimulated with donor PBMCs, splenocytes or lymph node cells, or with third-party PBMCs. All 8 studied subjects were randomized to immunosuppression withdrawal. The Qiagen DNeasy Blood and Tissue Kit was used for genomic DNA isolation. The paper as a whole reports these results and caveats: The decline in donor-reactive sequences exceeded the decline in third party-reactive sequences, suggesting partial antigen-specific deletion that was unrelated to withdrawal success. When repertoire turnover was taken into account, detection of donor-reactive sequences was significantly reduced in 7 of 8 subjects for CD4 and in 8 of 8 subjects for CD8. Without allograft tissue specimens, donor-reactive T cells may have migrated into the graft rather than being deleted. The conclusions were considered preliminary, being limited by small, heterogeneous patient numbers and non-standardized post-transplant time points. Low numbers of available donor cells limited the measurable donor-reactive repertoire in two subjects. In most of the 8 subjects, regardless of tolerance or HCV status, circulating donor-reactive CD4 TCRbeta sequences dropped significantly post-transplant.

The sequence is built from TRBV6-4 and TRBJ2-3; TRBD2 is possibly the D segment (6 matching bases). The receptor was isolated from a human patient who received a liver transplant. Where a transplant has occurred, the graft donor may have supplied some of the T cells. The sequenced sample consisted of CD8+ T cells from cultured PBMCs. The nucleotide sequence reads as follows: TGTGCCAGCAGTGTGCACGGGAGTTTGACAGATACGCAGTATTTT. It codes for CASSVHGSLTDTQYF.